These T cell receptor beta chains were read from a single sample in a study of regulatory T cells in long-lasting Graves disease. TCRdb fed the multiplex PCR reads into MiXCR, producing one record per CDR3 protein. The sample includes some 560,000 distinct CDR3 sequences, approximately 16% of them seen just once. Separately, the same data were catalogued under a study of T cells in Graves' hyperthyroidism and ophthalmopathy.

Sample: peripheral blood mononuclear cells (PBMCs), taken at new diagnosis, from a patient treated with antithyroid drugs. The origin of the receptors is a woman aged 35-65 years with Graves disease. Each CDR3 is given with its conserved first and last residue. The D gene is left open where the match is weak. Rows give clone size only sometimes, using once, few, many, or a class for an expanded clone.

D gene: .
V gene: TRBV6-9
J gene: TRBJ1-1
clone size: .
CDR3 protein: CASSYRWGGDTEAFF
CDR3 DNA: TGTGCCAGCAGTTATCGCTGGGGAGGTGACACTGAAGCTTTCTTT

D gene: .
V gene: TRBV5-1
J gene: TRBJ2-5
clone size: few
CDR3 protein: CASSLSPRGGAQETQYF
CDR3 DNA: TGCGCCAGCAGCTTGAGCCCGCGTGGGGGGGCCCAAGAGACCCAGTACTTC

D gene: .
V gene: TRBV6-1
J gene: TRBJ1-2
clone size: many
CDR3 protein: CAIRAGPIDGYTF
CDR3 DNA: TGTGCCATCCGCGCAGGACCTATCGACGGCTACACCTTC

D gene: .
V gene: TRBV5-1
J gene: TRBJ1-1
clone size: .
CDR3 protein: CASNLAPGRAETEAFF
CDR3 DNA: TGCGCCAGCAACTTGGCTCCCGGGAGGGCCGAGACTGAAGCTTTCTTT

D gene: .
V gene: TRBV11-2
J gene: TRBJ1-2
clone size: many
CDR3 protein: CASSRARGLHYGYTF
CDR3 DNA: TGTGCCAGCAGCCGCGCCCGTGGGCTCCACTATGGCTACACCTTC

D gene: .
V gene: TRBV6-1
J gene: TRBJ2-7
clone size: many
CDR3 protein: CASSPSGGTTYEQYF
CDR3 DNA: TGTGCCAGCAGCCCCTCCGGTGGCACCACCTACGAGCAGTACTTC

D gene: TRBD1
V gene: TRBV24-1
J gene: TRBJ2-2
clone size: .
CDR3 protein: CATSDSGQGPTGELFF
CDR3 DNA: TGTGCCACCAGTGATTCCGGACAGGGCCCTACCGGGGAGCTGTTTTTT

D gene: .
V gene: TRBV11-2
J gene: TRBJ2-2
clone size: many
CDR3 protein: CASSLPGGAENTGELFF
CDR3 DNA: TGTGCCAGCAGCTTACCGGGGGGCGCAGAAAACACCGGGGAGCTGTTTTTT

D gene: .
V gene: TRBV2
J gene: TRBJ2-1
clone size: many
CDR3 protein: CASKGVEGAGYNEQFF
CDR3 DNA: TGTGCCAGCAAAGGGGTGGAGGGAGCAGGGTACAATGAGCAGTTCTTC

D gene: .
V gene: TRBV2
J gene: TRBJ2-1
clone size: many
CDR3 protein: CASSEVERFYNEQFF
CDR3 DNA: TGTGCCAGCAGTGAAGTCGAGCGGTTCTACAATGAGCAGTTCTTC

D gene: .
V gene: TRBV12-3/TRBV12-4
J gene: TRBJ2-5
clone size: many
CDR3 protein: CASSFPGEEETQYF
CDR3 DNA: TGTGCCAGCAGTTTCCCGGGGGAAGAAGAGACCCAGTACTTC

D gene: TRBD1
V gene: TRBV6-1
J gene: TRBJ2-3
clone size: .
CDR3 protein: CASSGPILRDRDNPDTQYF
CDR3 DNA: TGTGCCAGCAGTGGGCCCATTCTCCGGGACAGGGATAATCCGGATACGCAGTATTTT

D gene: .
V gene: TRBV5-1
J gene: TRBJ1-1
clone size: many
CDR3 protein: CASSLDEGSGNTEAFF
CDR3 DNA: TGCGCCAGCAGCCTAGATGAGGGTTCGGGGAACACTGAAGCTTTCTTT

D gene: .
V gene: TRBV6-1
J gene: TRBJ1-2
clone size: many
CDR3 protein: CASSRGGGYGYTF
CDR3 DNA: TGTGCCAGCAGTAGAGGGGGGGGATATGGCTACACCTTC

D gene: TRBD2
V gene: TRBV6-1
J gene: TRBJ2-7
clone size: few
CDR3 protein: CAARRGADYEQYF
CDR3 DNA: TGTGCCGCCAGGCGGGGGGCCGACTACGAGCAGTACTTC

D gene: .
V gene: TRBV2
J gene: TRBJ1-5
clone size: few
CDR3 protein: CASSELAVGRPQHF
CDR3 DNA: TGTGCCAGCAGTGAATTGGCAGTCGGGCGGCCCCAGCATTTT

D gene: TRBD2
V gene: TRBV11-2
J gene: TRBJ2-7
clone size: few
CDR3 protein: CASVGGVGAPYEQYF
CDR3 DNA: TGTGCCAGCGTCGGGGGGGTAGGGGCCCCCTACGAGCAGTACTTC

D gene: .
V gene: TRBV10-1
J gene: TRBJ1-6
clone size: .
CDR3 protein: CASSEGSHNSPLHF
CDR3 DNA: TGCGCCAGCAGTGAAGGCAGCCATAATTCACCCCTCCACTTT

D gene: .
V gene: TRBV28
J gene: TRBJ1-5
clone size: many
CDR3 protein: CASRPRDTTNQPQHF
CDR3 DNA: TGTGCCAGCAGGCCGCGGGACACGACTAATCAGCCCCAGCATTTT

D gene: .
V gene: TRBV10-1
J gene: TRBJ2-5
clone size: many
CDR3 protein: CATATGETQYF
CDR3 DNA: TGCGCCACCGCCACAGGAGAGACCCAGTACTTC

D gene: .
V gene: TRBV20-1
J gene: TRBJ2-2
clone size: few
CDR3 protein: CSASAPSTGELFF
CDR3 DNA: TGCAGTGCTAGTGCCCCGAGCACCGGGGAGCTGTTTTTT

D gene: TRBD1
V gene: TRBV11-2
J gene: TRBJ1-4
clone size: .
CDR3 protein: CASSPPLGTGGSFNEKLFF
CDR3 DNA: TGTGCCAGCAGCCCCCCCCTCGGGACAGGGGGATCCTTTAATGAAAAACTGTTTTTT

D gene: TRBD1
V gene: TRBV12-5
J gene: TRBJ2-5
clone size: many
CDR3 protein: CASGFGTGGGETQYF
CDR3 DNA: TGTGCTAGTGGTTTTGGTACAGGGGGAGGAGAGACCCAGTACTTC

D gene: .
V gene: TRBV27
J gene: TRBJ2-7
clone size: few
CDR3 protein: CASSWAQNYEQYF
CDR3 DNA: TGTGCCAGCAGTTGGGCCCAAAACTACGAGCAGTACTTC

D gene: .
V gene: TRBV5-1
J gene: TRBJ1-6
clone size: few
CDR3 protein: CASSFELSYNSPLHF
CDR3 DNA: TGCGCCAGCAGCTTTGAGCTATCCTATAATTCACCCCTCCACTTT

D gene: TRBD1
V gene: TRBV13
J gene: TRBJ2-6
clone size: .
CDR3 protein: CASSPLQGGTGANVLTF
CDR3 DNA: TGTGCCAGCAGCCCACTCCAAGGGGGCACTGGGGCCAACGTCCTGACTTTC

D gene: TRBD1
V gene: TRBV5-5
J gene: TRBJ1-2
clone size: many
CDR3 protein: CASSSIFSTGPDGYTF
CDR3 DNA: TGTGCCAGCAGCTCAATATTTTCGACAGGGCCGGATGGCTACACCTTC

D gene: TRBD2
V gene: TRBV9
J gene: TRBJ2-2
clone size: many
CDR3 protein: CASSVGGGTGELFF
CDR3 DNA: TGTGCCAGCAGCGTAGGCGGGGGCACCGGGGAGCTGTTTTTT

D gene: TRBD1
V gene: TRBV2
J gene: TRBJ1-2
clone size: many
CDR3 protein: CASRDNTGQGDYGYTF
CDR3 DNA: TGTGCCAGCAGGGATAATACGGGACAGGGTGACTATGGCTACACCTTC